The present entry profiles one TCR beta chain with its context. Profiled with immunoSEQ multiplex PCR; TCRdb holds only in-frame clones, not every one. The profile shows about 500,000 clones, 89% of them singletons. The data were obtained in a study of blood T cell repertoires in COVID-19. V lost 2 bases to trimming and J lost 4 bases, with 12 bases between them. The CDR3 covers 14 residues. Germline V gene data show CDR1 as KGHSH and CDR2 as LQKENI. Sequences were obtained from peripheral blood. This TCR derives from a man aged 18 to 30 with COVID-19, enrolled during active disease. The rearrangement links TRBV18 to TRBJ2-7, with D possibly being TRBD1 (5 bases). The chain's CDR3 is CASSPSTGLYEQYF. For the CDR3, the DNA is TGTGCCAGCTCACCATCAACAGGCCTTTACGAGCAGTACTTC.